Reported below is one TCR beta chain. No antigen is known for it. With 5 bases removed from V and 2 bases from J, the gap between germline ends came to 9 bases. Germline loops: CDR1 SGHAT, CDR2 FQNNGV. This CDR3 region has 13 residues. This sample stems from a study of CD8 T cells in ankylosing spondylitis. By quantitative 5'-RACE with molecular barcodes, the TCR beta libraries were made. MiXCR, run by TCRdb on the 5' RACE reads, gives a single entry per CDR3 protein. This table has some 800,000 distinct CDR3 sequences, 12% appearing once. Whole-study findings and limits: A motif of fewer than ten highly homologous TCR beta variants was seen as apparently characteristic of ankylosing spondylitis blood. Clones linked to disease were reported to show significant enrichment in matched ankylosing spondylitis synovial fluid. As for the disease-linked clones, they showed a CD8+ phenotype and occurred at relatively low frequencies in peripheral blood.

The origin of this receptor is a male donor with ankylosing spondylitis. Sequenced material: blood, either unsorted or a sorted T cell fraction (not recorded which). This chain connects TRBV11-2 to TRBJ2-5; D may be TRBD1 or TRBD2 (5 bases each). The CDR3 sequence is CASSGTEQETQYF. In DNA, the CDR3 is TGTGCCAGCAGCGGGACGGAACAAGAGACCCAGTACTTC.